This TCR beta chain stems from a study of T-cell reconstitution after alpha-beta-depleted transplantation in children. A library of TCRbeta sequences, prepared with unique molecular identifiers, was generated. MiXCR, applied by TCRdb to the PCR reads, yields one record per CDR3 protein. The sample includes 610,000 or so distinct CDR3 sequences, approximately 30% of them seen just once. Study-level points and caveats: T-cell counts and diversity were attributed mostly to newly produced T cells one year after transplant. At around two months after transplant, the alpha-beta T cells were reportedly derived from several hundred expanded clones that came from non-depleted graft cells.

V gave up 3 bases and J gave up 0 bases, with 6 bases separating them. This CDR3 has 13 residues. The germline V gene encodes CDR1 LGHDT and CDR2 YNNKEL (reference sequence). This clonotype has just a few counts. Its antigen remains unknown. The clonotype originates from a boy under two years old with Wiskott-Aldrich syndrome, due to receive a stem cell transplant. The rearrangement links TRBV3-1 to TRBJ2-7; D remains unclear. Material: PBMCs, obtained before TCRalphabeta/CD19-depleted stem cell transplant. As DNA, the CDR3 is TGTGCCAGCAGCCATCTCGACTCCTACGAGCAGTACTTC. Translation: CASSHLDSYEQYF.